One sample yielded the 2 T cell receptor beta chains listed below, sequenced in a study of human T cells and chemical hapten exposure. Each CDR3 protein gets one entry after TCRdb re-called the RACE reads with MiXCR. In the table there are fewer than 95,000 distinct CDR3 sequences, under 12% of which are singletons. Described time point: patch test 1, 2 weeks after DPC sensitization. Treatment noted: therapeutic diphenylcyclopropenone sensitization with weekly scalp DPC. Source: whole blood, taken in connection with sensitization to the hapten diphenylcyclopropenone (DPC). All receptors derive from a man in his forties with alopecia areata. Some clones in this sample may be carry-over from other donors' samples.

The genes are TRBV4-2 and TRBJ2-7; D is possibly TRBD2 (6 bases). The CDR3 runs 14 residues. Looked up from germline, CDR1 is LGHNA and CDR2 is YNFKEQ. Trimming stripped 3 bases from V and 5 bases from J, with 14 bases between. The CDR3 here is CASSHAGSSDEQYF. CDR3 coding DNA: TGTGCCAGCAGCCATGCGGGATCCAGCGACGAGCAGTACTTC.

This chain links TRBV18 with TRBJ2-5; perhaps TRBD1 as D (6 bases). This CDR3 region has 15 residues. Trimming cost V 3 bases and J 1 base, with 12 bases left between them. Germline assignment: CDR1 KGHSH and CDR2 LQKENI. The CDR3 DNA sequence: TGTGCCAGCTCACCCCCCACAGGGCTCCAAGAGACCCAGTACTTC. Its protein is CASSPPTGLQETQYF.